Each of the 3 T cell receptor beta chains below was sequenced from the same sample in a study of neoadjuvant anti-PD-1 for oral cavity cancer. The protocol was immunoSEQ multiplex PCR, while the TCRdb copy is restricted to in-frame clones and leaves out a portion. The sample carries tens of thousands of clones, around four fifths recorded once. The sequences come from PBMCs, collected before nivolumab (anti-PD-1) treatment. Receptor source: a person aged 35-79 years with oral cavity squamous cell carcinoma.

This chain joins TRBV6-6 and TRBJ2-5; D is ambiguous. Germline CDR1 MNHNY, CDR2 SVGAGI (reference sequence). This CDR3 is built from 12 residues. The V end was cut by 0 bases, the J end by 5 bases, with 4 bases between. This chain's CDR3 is CASSYSTETQYF. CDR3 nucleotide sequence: TGTGCCAGCAGTTACTCGACCGAGACCCAGTACTTC.

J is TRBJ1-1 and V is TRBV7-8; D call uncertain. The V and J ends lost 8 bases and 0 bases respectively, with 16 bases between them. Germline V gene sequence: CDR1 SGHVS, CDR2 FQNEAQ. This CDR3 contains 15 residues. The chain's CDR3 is CASQRGRTLNTEAFF. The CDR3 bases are TGTGCCAGCCAAAGAGGACGGACTTTGAACACTGAAGCTTTCTTT.

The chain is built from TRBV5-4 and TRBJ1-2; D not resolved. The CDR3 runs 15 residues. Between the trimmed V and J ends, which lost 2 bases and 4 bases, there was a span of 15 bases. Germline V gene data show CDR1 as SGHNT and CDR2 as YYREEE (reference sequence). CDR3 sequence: CASSFSYRTSYGYTF. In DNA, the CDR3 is TGTGCCAGCAGCTTCTCGTACAGAACTTCCTATGGCTACACCTTC.